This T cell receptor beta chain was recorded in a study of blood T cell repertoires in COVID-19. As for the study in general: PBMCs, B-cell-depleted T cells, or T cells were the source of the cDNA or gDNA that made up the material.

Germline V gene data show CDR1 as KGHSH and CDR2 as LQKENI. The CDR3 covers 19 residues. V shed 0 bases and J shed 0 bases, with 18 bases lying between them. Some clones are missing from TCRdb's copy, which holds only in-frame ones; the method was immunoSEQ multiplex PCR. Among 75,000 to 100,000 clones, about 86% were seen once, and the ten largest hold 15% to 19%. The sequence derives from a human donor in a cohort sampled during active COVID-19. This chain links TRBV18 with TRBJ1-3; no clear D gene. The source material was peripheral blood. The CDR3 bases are TGTGCCAGCTCACCACCGTCCGCGGGATTGATAACCTCTGGAAACACCATATATTTT. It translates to CASSPPSAGLITSGNTIYF.